The clone carrying this T cell receptor beta chain was picked up many times. Germline CDR1 and CDR2: MNHEY and SVGAGI. The CDR3 has 14 amino acids. Trimming removed 2 bases from V and 1 base from J, with 8 bases in between. Profiling relied on immunoSEQ multiplex PCR, and the TCRdb table lists in-frame clones only, not all of them. The table includes 130,000 to 150,000 clones, 81% detected once. This specimen belongs to a study of blood T cell repertoires in COVID-19. This TCR came from a human donor with acute or convalescent COVID-19. The donor label of this sample is uncertain. Sequenced material: peripheral blood. The V and J genes are TRBV6-5 and TRBJ1-1; D is unclear. The CDR3 bases are TGTGCCAGCAGTTACCGGCCAGGGAACACTGAAGCTTTCTTT. Translation gives CASSYRPGNTEAFF.